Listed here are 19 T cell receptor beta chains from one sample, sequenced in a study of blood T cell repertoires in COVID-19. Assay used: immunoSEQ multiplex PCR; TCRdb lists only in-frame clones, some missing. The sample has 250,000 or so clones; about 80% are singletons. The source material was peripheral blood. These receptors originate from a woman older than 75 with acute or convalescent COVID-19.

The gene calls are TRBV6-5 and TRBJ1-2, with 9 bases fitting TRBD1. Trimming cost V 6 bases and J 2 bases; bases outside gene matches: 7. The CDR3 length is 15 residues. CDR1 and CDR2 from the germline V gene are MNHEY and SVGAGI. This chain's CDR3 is CASSVSTGGNYGYTF. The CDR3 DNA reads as TGTGCCAGCAGCGTCTCCACAGGGGGCAACTATGGCTACACCTTC.

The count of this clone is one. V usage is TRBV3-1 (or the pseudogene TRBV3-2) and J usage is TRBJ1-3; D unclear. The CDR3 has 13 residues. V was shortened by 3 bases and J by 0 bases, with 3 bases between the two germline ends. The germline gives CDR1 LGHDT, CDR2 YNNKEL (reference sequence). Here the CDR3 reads CASSHHSGNTIYF. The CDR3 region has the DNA TGTGCCAGCAGCCACCACTCTGGAAACACCATATATTTT.

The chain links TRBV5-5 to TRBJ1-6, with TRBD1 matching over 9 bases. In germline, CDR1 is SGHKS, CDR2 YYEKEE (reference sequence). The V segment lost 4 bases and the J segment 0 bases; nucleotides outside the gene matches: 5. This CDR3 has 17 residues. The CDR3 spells CASSRPGQGSYNSPLHF. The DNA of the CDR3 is TGTGCCAGCAGCCGTCCGGGACAGGGCTCCTATAATTCACCCCTCCACTTT.

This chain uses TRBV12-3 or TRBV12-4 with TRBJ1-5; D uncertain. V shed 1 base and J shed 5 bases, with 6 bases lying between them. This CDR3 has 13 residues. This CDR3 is CASSLEGDQPQHF. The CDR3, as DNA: TGTGCCAGCAGTTTAGAAGGAGATCAGCCCCAGCATTTT.

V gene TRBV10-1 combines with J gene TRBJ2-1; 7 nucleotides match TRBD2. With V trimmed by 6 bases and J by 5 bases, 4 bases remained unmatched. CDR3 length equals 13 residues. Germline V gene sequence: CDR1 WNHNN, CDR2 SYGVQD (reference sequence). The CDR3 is CASSLADNNEQFF. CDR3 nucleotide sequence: TGCGCCAGCAGCCTAGCGGATAACAATGAGCAGTTCTTC.

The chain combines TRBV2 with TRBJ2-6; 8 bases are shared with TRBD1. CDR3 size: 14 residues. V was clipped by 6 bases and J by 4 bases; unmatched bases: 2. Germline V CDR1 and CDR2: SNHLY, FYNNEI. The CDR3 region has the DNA TGTGCCAGCAGGGGGACAGGCGGGGCCAACGTCCTGACTTTC. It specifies CASRGTGGANVLTF.

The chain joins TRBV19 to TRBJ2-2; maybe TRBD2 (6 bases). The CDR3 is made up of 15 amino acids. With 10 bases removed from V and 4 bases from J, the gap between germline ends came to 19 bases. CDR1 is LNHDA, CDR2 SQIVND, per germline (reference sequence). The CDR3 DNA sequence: TGTGCCACTACAAGGCTCGGACTACCCACCGGGGAGCTGTTTTTT. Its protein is CATTRLGLPTGELFF.

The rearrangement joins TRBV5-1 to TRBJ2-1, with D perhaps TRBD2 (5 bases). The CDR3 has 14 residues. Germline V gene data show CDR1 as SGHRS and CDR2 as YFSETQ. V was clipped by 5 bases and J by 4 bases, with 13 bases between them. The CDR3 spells CASSVSGDYNEQFF. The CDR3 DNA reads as TGCGCCAGCAGTGTGAGCGGAGATTACAATGAGCAGTTCTTC.

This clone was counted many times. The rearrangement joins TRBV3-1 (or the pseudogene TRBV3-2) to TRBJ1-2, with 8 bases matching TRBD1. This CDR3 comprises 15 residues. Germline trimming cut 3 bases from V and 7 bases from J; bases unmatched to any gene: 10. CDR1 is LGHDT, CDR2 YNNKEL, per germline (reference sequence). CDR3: CASSQNSQGAGGYTF. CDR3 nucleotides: TGTGCCAGCAGCCAGAACAGCCAGGGGGCTGGTGGCTACACCTTC.

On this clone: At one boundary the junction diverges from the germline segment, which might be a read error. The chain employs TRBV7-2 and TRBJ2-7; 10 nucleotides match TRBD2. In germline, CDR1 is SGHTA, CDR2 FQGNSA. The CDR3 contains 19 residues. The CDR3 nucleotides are TGTGCCAGCAGCCTAGCTTATTTGAGCGGGGGGGCCGGATTCCACGAGCAGTACTTC. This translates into CASSLAYLSGGAGFHEQYF.

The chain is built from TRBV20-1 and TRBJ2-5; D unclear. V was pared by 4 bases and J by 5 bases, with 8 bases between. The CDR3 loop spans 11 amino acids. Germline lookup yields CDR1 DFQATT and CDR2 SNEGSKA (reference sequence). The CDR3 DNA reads TGCAGTGCTATCAGTTGGGAGACCCAGTACTTC. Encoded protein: CSAISWETQYF.

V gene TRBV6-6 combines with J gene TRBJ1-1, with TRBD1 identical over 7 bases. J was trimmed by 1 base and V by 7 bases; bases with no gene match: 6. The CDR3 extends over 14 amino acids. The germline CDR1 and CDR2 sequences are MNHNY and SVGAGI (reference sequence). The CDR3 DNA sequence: TGTGCCAGCACACCCGGGACAGAGAACACTGAAGCTTTCTTT. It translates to CASTPGTENTEAFF.

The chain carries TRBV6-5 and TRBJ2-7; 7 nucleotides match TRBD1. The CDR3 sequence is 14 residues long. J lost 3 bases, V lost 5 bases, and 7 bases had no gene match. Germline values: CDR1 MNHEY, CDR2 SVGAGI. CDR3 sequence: CASSRSRGFYEQYF. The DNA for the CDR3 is TGTGCCAGCAGTCGGAGCAGGGGGTTCTACGAGCAGTACTTC.

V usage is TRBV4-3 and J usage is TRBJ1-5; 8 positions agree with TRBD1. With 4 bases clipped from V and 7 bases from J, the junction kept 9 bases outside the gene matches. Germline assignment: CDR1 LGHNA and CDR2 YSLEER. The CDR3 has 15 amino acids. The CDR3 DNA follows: TGCGCCAGCAGCCCCGGACAGGGTCGAGGCCAGCCCCAGCATTTT. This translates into CASSPGQGRGQPQHF.

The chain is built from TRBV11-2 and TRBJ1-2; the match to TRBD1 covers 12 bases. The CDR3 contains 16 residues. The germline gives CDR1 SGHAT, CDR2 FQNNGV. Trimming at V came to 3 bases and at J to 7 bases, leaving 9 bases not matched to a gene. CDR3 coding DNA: TGTGCCAGCAGCTTTAAGGGGACAGGGGGCGTTAGTGGCTACACCTTC. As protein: CASSFKGTGGVSGYTF.

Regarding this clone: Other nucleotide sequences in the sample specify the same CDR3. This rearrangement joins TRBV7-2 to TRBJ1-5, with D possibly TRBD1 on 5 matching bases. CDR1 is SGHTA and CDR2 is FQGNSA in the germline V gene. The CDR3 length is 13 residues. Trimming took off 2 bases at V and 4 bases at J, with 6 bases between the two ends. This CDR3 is CASSLQGNQPQHF. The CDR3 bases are TGTGCCAGCAGCTTACAGGGTAATCAGCCCCAGCATTTT.

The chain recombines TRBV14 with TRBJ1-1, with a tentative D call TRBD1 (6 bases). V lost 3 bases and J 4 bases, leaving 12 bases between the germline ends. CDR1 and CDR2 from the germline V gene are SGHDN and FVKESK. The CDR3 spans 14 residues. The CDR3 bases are TGTGCCAGCAGCCACAGGGGCAGGGCCACTGAAGCTTTCTTT. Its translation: CASSHRGRATEAFF.

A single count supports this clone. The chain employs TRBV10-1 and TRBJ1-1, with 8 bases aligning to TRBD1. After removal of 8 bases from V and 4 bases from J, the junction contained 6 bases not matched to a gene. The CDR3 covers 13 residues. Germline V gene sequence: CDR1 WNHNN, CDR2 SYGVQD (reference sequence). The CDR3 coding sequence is TGCGCCAGCTCATGGACAGGGACCACTGAAGCTTTCTTT. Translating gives CASSWTGTTEAFF.

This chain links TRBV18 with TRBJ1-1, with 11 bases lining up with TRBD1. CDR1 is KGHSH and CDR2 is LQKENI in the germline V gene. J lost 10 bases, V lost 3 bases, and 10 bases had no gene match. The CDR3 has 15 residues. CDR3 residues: CASSPNPPDRGPAFF. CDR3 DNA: TGTGCCAGCTCACCCAATCCCCCGGACAGGGGGCCAGCTTTCTTT.